Listed below are T cell receptor beta chains from one sample, sequenced in a study of prognosis after radiotherapy for stage I lung cancer. From the multiplex PCR reads, TCRdb called clonotypes with MiXCR, one entry per CDR3 protein. The sample has 30,000 or so distinct CDR3 sequences, 35% to 45% seen once. The source material was PBMCs, sampled before or after stereotactic body radiation therapy (not recorded which). These TCRs come from a donor over 45 with non-small cell lung cancer. The CDR3 runs from the conserved cysteine through the conserved F or W. The D gene is left open where the match is weak. Expanded clones are given a class, and other clones once, few, many or no size at all.

TRBJ2-7	-	TRBV5-1	TRBD2	TGCGCCAGCATCCCTTGGCCTAGCGGGACGAGGTACGAGCAGTACTTC	CASIPWPSGTRYEQYF
TRBJ2-2	many	TRBV6-2/TRBV6-3	TRBD1	TGTGCCAGCAGTCATGGACAGGGAAACACCGGGGAGCTGTTTTTT	CASSHGQGNTGELFF
TRBJ1-3	many	TRBV20-1	-	TGCAGTGCGACTCAATCACAGGGCTCTGGAAACACCATATATTTT	CSATQSQGSGNTIYF
TRBJ2-1	-	TRBV9	TRBD2	TGTGCCAGCAGCATTCAGGGAGGGTACTACAATGAGCAGTTCTTC	CASSIQGGYYNEQFF
TRBJ2-7	-	TRBV6-2/TRBV6-3	-	TGTGCCAGCACCCCTAGTTTCTACGAGCAGTACTTC	CASTPSFYEQYF
TRBJ2-1	many	TRBV2	TRBD2	TGTGCCAGCAGTGTGTCGAGTTCGAGAGGGTCTGGACTAGACACCTACAATGAGCAGTTCTTC	CASSVSSSRGSGLDTYNEQFF
TRBJ2-1	-	TRBV6-2/TRBV6-3	TRBD2	TGTGCCAGCAGTTTCACGGGACTAGTGTTTAACAATGAGCAGTTCTTC	CASSFTGLVFNNEQFF
TRBJ2-1	-	TRBV27	TRBD1	TGTGCCAGCAGTTCACCGGGACAGGGGGACTATGAGCAGTTCTTC	CASSSPGQGDYEQFF
TRBJ2-7	many	TRBV5-6	-	TGTGCCAGCAGCGGTTACCGGGACACCTTTTCCTACGAGCAGTACTTC	CASSGYRDTFSYEQYF
TRBJ2-7	many	TRBV9	-	TGTGCCAGCAGCGTAAGTAAGGAACCCTCCTACGAGCAGTACTTC	CASSVSKEPSYEQYF
TRBJ1-1	many	TRBV2	TRBD1	TGTGCCAGCAGCGAAAGACAGGGTCTGTGGGACACTGAAGCTTTCTTT	CASSERQGLWDTEAFF
TRBJ2-5	many	TRBV28	-	TGTGCCAGCAGTTCGGGCCATCGTTCAGAGTACTTC	CASSSGHRSEYF
TRBJ2-6	many	TRBV27	-	TGTGCCAGCAGTTTATGGGGGGCCTCTGGGGCCAACGTCCTGACTTTC	CASSLWGASGANVLTF
TRBJ2-1	-	TRBV19	-	TGTGCCAGTAGTATATCATTAGGCGGGCCGAGCTCCTACAATGAGCAGTTCTTC	CASSISLGGPSSYNEQFF
TRBJ2-1	medium-sized	TRBV24-1	-	TGTGCCACCAGTGATAGGGGGGCCTGGGGGTACAATGAGCAGTTCTTC	CATSDRGAWGYNEQFF
TRBJ1-1	-	TRBV24-1	-	TGTGCCACCAGTGATTCCACAGGTGTGAACACTGAAGCTTTCTTT	CATSDSTGVNTEAFF
TRBJ2-3	-	TRBV12-3/TRBV12-4	TRBD2	TGTGCCAGCAGGGAGCGGGAGGGCCCACATACGCAGTATTTT	CASREREGPHTQYF
TRBJ2-7	once	TRBV28	-	TGTGCCAGCAGTTACAGGGACTACGAGCAGTACTTC	CASSYRDYEQYF
TRBJ2-1	-	TRBV6-1	TRBD2	TGTGCCAGCAAAAGGACTAGCGGGCCAAATGAGCAGTTCTTC	CASKRTSGPNEQFF
TRBJ1-6	-	TRBV6-2/TRBV6-3	-	TGTGCCAGCAGAATCTCCAGCCCTAATTCACCCCTCCACTTT	CASRISSPNSPLHF
TRBJ1-5	many	TRBV20-1	TRBD1	TGCAGTGCCCTGGAGGGGGCAGTAACTCAGCCCCAGCATTTT	CSALEGAVTQPQHF
TRBJ2-7	many	TRBV7-8	TRBD1	TGTGCCAGCAGCAGCACGGACAGGGGAACGTACGAGCAGTACTTC	CASSSTDRGTYEQYF
TRBJ1-2	-	TRBV7-8	TRBD1	TGTGCCAGCAGCCACCTACCGGGACAGGACTCTAAATATGGCTACACCTTC	CASSHLPGQDSKYGYTF
TRBJ1-2	many	TRBV27	-	TGTGCCAGCAGTTTCAGGGCCTTCTATGGCTACACCTTC	CASSFRAFYGYTF
TRBJ1-5	many	TRBV20-1	-	TGCAGTGCTAGAGATCTTAATCAGCCCCAGCATTTT	CSARDLNQPQHF
TRBJ1-1	-	TRBV19	TRBD1	TGTGCCAGTACCCAGGGGGGGGCCATGAACACTGAAGCTTTCTTT	CASTQGGAMNTEAFF
TRBJ1-4	many	TRBV28	-	TGTGCCAGCAGTTTAACGGCAGGCGATAATGAAAAACTGTTTTTT	CASSLTAGDNEKLFF
TRBJ2-2	many	TRBV10-3	TRBD1	TGTGCCATCAGTCCGGGACAGGGGGCCGGGGAGCTGTTTTTT	CAISPGQGAGELFF
TRBJ1-6	many	TRBV10-3	-	TGTGCCATCAGACGGACAGATACCCCTAATTCACCCCTCCACTTT	CAIRRTDTPNSPLHF
TRBJ2-3	-	TRBV5-1	-	TGCGCCAGCAGCTTGGAGGGCATGGAGGGCATAGATACGCAGTATTTT	CASSLEGMEGIDTQYF
TRBJ1-2	many	TRBV19	-	TGTGCCAGTAGTGGCCGACAGGATAGAAGGTATGGCTACACCTTC	CASSGRQDRRYGYTF
TRBJ2-3	many	TRBV20-1	-	TGCAGTGCTGACGTCAGGAGGGTTCGCACAGATACGCAGTATTTT	CSADVRRVRTDTQYF
TRBJ1-5	-	TRBV30	-	TGTGCCTGGAGTGTGGAAGGGAATCAGCCCCAGCATTTT	CAWSVEGNQPQHF
TRBJ2-7	many	TRBV6-1	-	TGTGCCAGCAGGATAACAGCGAACTCCTACGAACAGTACTTC	CASRITANSYEQYF
TRBJ1-1	many	TRBV10-3	-	TGTGCCATCAGTTCGGCCGGCCGGGGCGAAGCTTTCTTT	CAISSAGRGEAFF
TRBJ1-5	many	TRBV20-1	TRBD1	TGCAGTGCTAGAGGGACAGGGGGCGGTTATAGCAATCAGCCCCAGCATTTT	CSARGTGGGYSNQPQHF
TRBJ1-2	many	TRBV14	TRBD1	TGTGCCAGCAGCCAACACGGACAGGCGAGAAGGGCCTATGGCTACACCTTC	CASSQHGQARRAYGYTF
TRBJ1-5	many	TRBV9	-	TGTGCCAGCAGCGGGGACATTAGCAATCAGCCCCAGCATTTT	CASSGDISNQPQHF
TRBJ2-7	-	TRBV20-1	TRBD2	TGCAGTCCTAGCGGGGGGTACGAGCAGTACTTC	CSPSGGYEQYF
TRBJ1-6	medium-sized	TRBV6-1	-	TGTGCCACTCGGGACTTTTCGTATTCACCCCTCCACTTT	CATRDFSYSPLHF
TRBJ2-1	-	TRBV6-2/TRBV6-3	-	TGTGCCAGTGTCTTGGGGGATGGCCTTTATGATCAGTTCTTC	CASVLGDGLYDQFF
TRBJ1-1	many	TRBV2	-	TGTGCCAGCAGGGGCCAGAGGCGGACTGAAGCTTTCTTT	CASRGQRRTEAFF
TRBJ2-1	-	TRBV12-3/TRBV12-4	-	TGTGCCAGCAGTTTGGCCGGGGGAGGCAGTGAGCAGTTCTTC	CASSLAGGGSEQFF
TRBJ1-4	many	TRBV5-1	-	TGCGCCAGCAGCTACACCCTAGCAGGGGCGTCTAATGAAAAACTGTTTTTT	CASSYTLAGASNEKLFF
TRBJ2-1	many	TRBV5-6	-	TGTGCCAGCAGCTTGGAGGGGATAAGGATCCCCAATGAGCAGTTCTTC	CASSLEGIRIPNEQFF
TRBJ2-3	many	TRBV12-3/TRBV12-4	-	TGTGCCAGCAGTTTAGAACAGGGGGGGGCAGATACGCAGTATTTT	CASSLEQGGADTQYF
TRBJ1-2	many	TRBV5-4	-	TGTGCCAGCAGCCGGGCCGGGGGCTATGGCTACACCTTC	CASSRAGGYGYTF
TRBJ2-7	-	TRBV28	TRBD1	TGTTCCAGCCAGAGGGGGCGTTACGAGCAGTACTTC	CSSQRGRYEQYF
TRBJ2-2	many	TRBV5-1	-	TGCGCCAGCAGCATGGGACTGCTCACCGGGGAGCTGTTTTTT	CASSMGLLTGELFF
TRBJ1-2	many	TRBV28	-	TGTGCCAGCAATTTAGGGAGCAGAAAGGGCTACACCTTC	CASNLGSRKGYTF
TRBJ2-2	many	TRBV7-3	TRBD2	TGTGCCAGCAGCTTAGGCGGGGGAAACACCGGGGAGCTGTTTTTT	CASSLGGGNTGELFF
TRBJ1-6	medium-sized	TRBV6-1	TRBD1	TGTGCCAGCAGGCTAGGACAGGAGGTTTCACCCCTCCACTTT	CASRLGQEVSPLHF
TRBJ2-3	many	TRBV7-9	-	TGTGCCAGCAGCGATCTCACTCCACGGATTAGCACAGATACGCAGTATTTT	CASSDLTPRISTDTQYF